This T cell receptor beta chain was identified in a study of molecular identifiers for immune sequencing clone quantification. This clonotype was recorded at least ten times. Its antigen is undetermined. Preparation methods for the bulk TCR libraries were those previously described, with listed TCR primers. In TCRdb, the PCR reads were re-called with MiXCR into one record per CDR3 protein. The sample records more than 550,000 distinct CDR3 sequences, roughly 23% being singletons. Study-wide results and limits: Because of identical TCR molecules sharing a barcode, sizes of highly expanded clones could be underestimated. Spiked Jurkat TCR RNA equivalent to one cell reportedly surfaced among 900,000 to 1,000,000 naive cells.

RNA fractions of 10%, 30% or 50% and 20,000 to 1,000,000 sorted cells were the source of naive CD8 libraries. This sequence was found in a human donor in good health. Some libraries in this study had Jurkat cell RNA spiked in. The sequenced material came from naive CD8+ T cells from blood, with Jurkat cell RNA spiked in. Specified subset: FACS-sorted CD8+CD4-CCR7+CD45RA+ naive T cells.

CDR3 protein: CASSFNRLSTEAFF. The CDR3 DNA is TGTGCCAGCAGCTTTAACAGGTTGAGCACTGAAGCTTTCTTT. The rearrangement uses TRBV13 and TRBJ1-1, with a possible D match to TRBD1 (5 bases). Germline CDR1 PRHDT, CDR2 FYEKMQ (reference sequence). V lost 3 bases and J 4 bases, leaving 12 bases between the germline ends. CDR3 length: 14 amino acids.